The source of this TCR beta chain is a study of cytotoxic CD8 clonotypes in ibrutinib-treated CLL. Whole-study findings and limits: Public clonotypes were rare and shrank or held steady on treatment.

As regards this clone: As yet, its antigen is unknown.

CDR3 size: 13 residues. V was shortened by 6 bases and J by 5 bases, with 11 bases between the two germline ends. CDR1 and CDR2 (germline): MGHDK, SYGVNS. Assay used: immunoSEQ multiplex PCR; TCRdb lists only in-frame clones, some missing. This table has 110,000 to 150,000 clones, approximately 89% appearing once. This clonotype was obtained from a human donor with chronic lymphocytic leukemia. The chain is built from TRBV25-1 and TRBJ2-1, with D perhaps being TRBD1 or TRBD2 (5 bases each). The source was PBMCs, collected after 12 months of ibrutinib treatment. The CDR3 loop is CASSPLGDNEQFF. Written as DNA, the CDR3 is TGTGCCAGCAGCCCCCTGGGGGACAATGAGCAGTTCTTC.